The T cell receptor beta chain under discussion was sequenced for a study of cytomegalovirus exposure and HLA in healthy donors. Donors came from a validation cohort of about 120 subjects, distinct from the first 666-subject cohort. Germline values: CDR1 SGHVS, CDR2 FNYEAQ. V dropped 0 bases and J dropped 7; count of bases not matched to a gene: 9. The CDR3 totals 16 residues. Data came from immunoSEQ multiplex PCR; TCRdb stores just in-frame clones and leaves some out. Here the sample spans some 98,000 clones, roughly nine tenths being singletons. Sample: PBMCs. This receptor was taken from a man between 18 and 29 years old in good health and CMV-seropositive. V gene TRBV7-6 combines with J gene TRBJ2-1; 7 bases match TRBD2. The CDR3 sequence: CASSLARLAFGNEQFF. CDR3 sequence (DNA): TGTGCCAGCAGCTTAGCCCGACTAGCCTTTGGGAATGAGCAGTTCTTC.